The 26 T cell receptor beta chains presented below share a single source sample, sequenced in a study of blood T cell repertoires in COVID-19. Measured with immunoSEQ multiplex PCR; TCRdb has only the in-frame clones, and not every one. The sample lists about 360,000 clones, around 87% occurring once. Sequencing used PBMCs or T cells enriched from blood (not recorded which). These receptors were obtained from a man aged 35 to 55 in a cohort exposed to, infected with or recovered from COVID-19 (not recorded which).

The rearrangement uses TRBV7-3 and TRBJ1-1; D unresolved. The CDR3 runs to 14 residues. Germline CDR1 and CDR2: SGHTA and FQGTGA. The V and J ends lost 1 base and 1 base respectively, with 7 bases between them. Here the CDR3 DNA reads TGTGCCAGCAGCTTAAGCGCAGGGAACACTGAAGCTTTCTTT. It translates to CASSLSAGNTEAFF.

The gene calls are TRBV6-2 or TRBV6-3 and TRBJ2-7, with D unclear. The CDR3 has 15 amino acids. V shed 2 bases and J shed 2 bases, with 13 bases lying between them. CDR1 MNHEY and CDR2 SVGEGT come from the germline V gene. Here the CDR3 reads CASSYSSASTYEQYF. The CDR3 nucleotides are TGTGCCAGCAGTTACAGCTCAGCGAGCACCTACGAGCAGTACTTC.

This clone was counted once. V usage is TRBV30 and J usage is TRBJ1-5; D gene ambiguous. The germline V gene encodes CDR1 GTSNPN and CDR2 SVGIG (reference sequence). CDR3 length equals 12 residues. V lost 5 bases and J 6 bases, leaving 11 bases between the germline ends. The CDR3 sequence: CAWAQPGQPQHF. CDR3 coding DNA: TGTGCCTGGGCCCAACCAGGTCAGCCCCAGCATTTT. Variable domain in full (rest from reference TRBV30 and TRBJ1-5): SQTIHQWPATLVQPVGSPLSLECTVEGTSNPNLYWYRQAAGRGLQLLFYSVGIGQISSEVPQNLSASRPQDRQFILSSKKLLLSDSGFYLCAWAQPGQPQHFGDGTRLSIL.

The chain has TRBV7-8 and TRBJ2-5; TRBD1 matches 8 bases. The CDR3 loop spans 15 amino acids. The V segment lost 5 bases and the J segment 5 bases; nucleotides outside the gene matches: 10. Germline CDR1 SGHVS, CDR2 FQNEAQ. The DNA for the CDR3 is TGTGCCAGCAGCGCAGACAGGGGAAGTCTGGAGACCCAGTACTTC. Its translation: CASSADRGSLETQYF.

The rearrangement joins TRBV5-1 to TRBJ2-5; D gene uncertain. The germline gives CDR1 SGHRS, CDR2 YFSETQ. The V gene lost 1 base and the J gene lost 1 base, with 5 bases spanning the gap. This CDR3 comprises 13 residues. The CDR3 loop reads CASSLTLQETQYF. CDR3 DNA sequence: TGCGCCAGCAGCTTGACTCTCCAAGAGACCCAGTACTTC.

The genes are TRBV24-1 and TRBJ2-7; TRBD1 agrees at 12 bases. The trim removed 5 bases at V and 2 bases at J, leaving 6 bases unmatched. CDR1 is KGHDR, CDR2 SFDVKD, per germline. The CDR3 loop spans 16 amino acids. The CDR3 DNA reads as TGTGCCACCAGTGGTGGGACAGGGGGCCAAACCTACGAGCAGTACTTC. This translates into CATSGGTGGQTYEQYF.

This chain links TRBV29-1 with TRBJ2-4, with 10 bases lining up with TRBD2. Germline V gene sequence: CDR1 SQVTM, CDR2 ANQGSEA. This CDR3 spans 19 amino acids. With 5 bases clipped from V and 1 base from J, the junction kept 17 bases outside the gene matches. The DNA for the CDR3 is TGCAGCGTTAAGATGGGGACTAGCGTTGAGAGCGGGGCCAAAAACATTCAGTACTTC. Its protein is CSVKMGTSVESGAKNIQYF.

V and J are TRBV11-1 and TRBJ2-7, with D possibly matching TRBD1 (7 bases). Germline CDR1 reads SGHAT; CDR2 reads FQDESV (reference sequence). Trimming took off 2 bases at V and 0 bases at J, with 8 bases between the two ends. The CDR3 length is 14 residues. CDR3 sequence reads: CASSLQGGSYEQYF. Here the CDR3 DNA reads TGTGCCAGCAGCTTACAGGGGGGCTCCTACGAGCAGTACTTC.

The chain joins TRBV30 to TRBJ2-3; TRBD2 aligns across 7 bases. The germline gives CDR1 GTSNPN, CDR2 SVGIG (reference sequence). The CDR3 length is 15 residues. The V and J ends lost 2 bases and 4 bases, in that order; junction bases with no gene match: 9. CDR3 loop: CAWSKSLAVADTQYF. The CDR3 nucleotides read TGTGCCTGGAGTAAAAGTCTAGCGGTGGCAGATACGCAGTATTTT.

V is TRBV29-1 and J is TRBJ2-3; 10 positions match TRBD2. In germline, CDR1 is SQVTM, CDR2 ANQGSEA. CDR3 size: 13 residues. The junction had 3 bases not matched to a gene; V was cut back by 7 bases and J by 2 bases. CDR3: CSGGLAVTDTQYF. The CDR3 DNA sequence: TGCAGCGGCGGACTAGCGGTCACAGATACGCAGTATTTT.

V and J are TRBV2 and TRBJ1-5; D is unclear. The V and J ends lost 6 bases and 3 bases respectively, with 6 bases between them. Germline loops: CDR1 SNHLY, CDR2 FYNNEI. The CDR3 is made up of 12 amino acids. The CDR3 region has the DNA TGTGCCAGCAGACAAAACAATCAGCCCCAGCATTTT. It translates to CASRQNNQPQHF.

V is TRBV11-2 and J is TRBJ2-5; a possible D gene is TRBD2 (5 bases). From germline, CDR1 is SGHAT and CDR2 FQNNGV. V was shortened by 6 bases and J by 4 bases, with 18 bases between the two germline ends. The CDR3 length is 15 residues. The CDR3 loop reads CASSRLGEGRETQYF. The CDR3 nucleotides read TGTGCCAGCAGTCGTTTGGGAGAGGGTCGAGAGACCCAGTACTTC.

The chain carries TRBV6-5 and TRBJ1-4; 10 nucleotides agree with TRBD1. Trimming took 6 bases from V and 4 from J; bases not matched to a gene: 5. The germline V gene has CDR1 MNHEY and CDR2 SVGAGI. There are 15 residues in the CDR3. Here the CDR3 DNA reads TGTGCCAGCAGGGGACAGGGGAGACTTAATGAAAAACTGTTTTTT. It codes for CASRGQGRLNEKLFF.

V gene TRBV7-9 combines with J gene TRBJ2-3; 8 positions match TRBD1. J lost 1 base, V lost 6 bases, and 3 bases had no gene match. Germline V gene sequence: CDR1 SEHNR, CDR2 FQNEAQ (reference sequence). This CDR3 is built from 14 residues. CDR3 nucleotide sequence: TGTGCCAGCAGGTCGACAGGGGGCACAGATACGCAGTATTTT. Protein product: CASRSTGGTDTQYF.

The chain links TRBV4-1 to TRBJ2-1, with D possibly TRBD1 on 5 matching bases. V lost 4 bases and J lost 5, with 9 bases in between. The CDR3 has 13 residues. Germline V gene lookup returns CDR1 MGHRA and CDR2 YSYEKL. The DNA of the CDR3 is TGCGCCAGCAGCCTCGACAGAAACAATGAGCAGTTCTTC. Protein: CASSLDRNNEQFF.

The rearrangement links TRBV6-5 to TRBJ2-7; weak D call: TRBD1 (5 bases). V lost 7 bases to trimming and J lost 6 bases, with 10 bases between them. CDR3 length: 11 residues. CDR1 is MNHEY, CDR2 SVGAGI, per germline. CDR3 bases: TGTGCCAGCACCAAAACAGGCGAGCAGTACTTC. Its protein is CASTKTGEQYF.

The CDR3 is CAWSVRGRGNYGYTF. The CDR3 region has the DNA TGTGCCTGGAGTGTAAGGGGTAGGGGTAACTATGGCTACACCTTC. The chain uses TRBV30 and TRBJ1-2; D is possibly TRBD1 (5 bases). Deletions cut 0 bases from V and 1 base from J, with 12 bases between. Germline V gene lookup returns CDR1 GTSNPN and CDR2 SVGIG (reference sequence). The CDR3 spans 15 residues.

This clone qualifies as medium-sized. This chain connects TRBV7-9 to TRBJ1-1, with D possibly matching TRBD1 (5 bases). Germline CDR1 reads SEHNR; CDR2 reads FQNEAQ (reference sequence). The CDR3 runs to 14 residues. Trimming left V 7 bases short and J 3 bases short, with 15 bases between. CDR3: CASTLGGGHTEAFF. Written as DNA, the CDR3 is TGTGCCAGCACCCTGGGGGGAGGTCACACTGAAGCTTTCTTT.

J is TRBJ2-2 and V is TRBV18, with 10 positions matching TRBD2. The V and J ends lost 3 bases and 4 bases, in that order; junction bases with no gene match: 8. The V gene's germline CDR1 is KGHSH and CDR2 LQKENI. This CDR3 is built from 17 residues. CDR3 amino acids: CASSPGLAGVATGELFF. The CDR3 region has the DNA TGTGCCAGCTCACCCGGGCTAGCGGGAGTGGCCACCGGGGAGCTGTTTTTT.

The chain couples TRBV6-5 to TRBJ2-2; D is possibly TRBD1 (6 bases). Looked up from germline, CDR1 is MNHEY and CDR2 is SVGAGI. Trimming shortened V by 6 bases and J by 5 bases, and 10 bases separated the two germline ends. The CDR3 is 13 residues long. For the CDR3, the DNA is TGTGCCAGCAGATTACAGGGTACCGGGGAGCTGTTTTTT. Translation gives CASRLQGTGELFF.

Worth noting for this clone: The identical CDR3 is also encoded by other nucleotide sequences in the sample. This chain connects TRBV18 to TRBJ2-3; 13 nucleotides match TRBD2. Unmatched junction bases numbered 0, after V lost 3 bases and J lost 3 bases. CDR1 is KGHSH, CDR2 LQKENI, per germline. The CDR3 runs to 15 residues. The CDR3 loop reads CASSPGLAGTDTQYF. The CDR3, as DNA: TGTGCCAGCTCACCGGGACTAGCGGGAACAGATACGCAGTATTTT.

Only one count was recorded for this clone. V is TRBV7-3 and J is TRBJ2-7; 8 bases line up with TRBD1. Germline V gene lookup returns CDR1 SGHTA and CDR2 FQGTGA. CDR3 length: 15 amino acids. The trim removed 5 bases at V and 4 bases at J, leaving 10 bases unmatched. The CDR3: CASSQGAGQAYEQYF. The DNA of the CDR3 is TGTGCCAGCAGCCAAGGGGCGGGACAGGCGTACGAGCAGTACTTC.

This chain links TRBV11-2 with TRBJ2-3; TRBD1 matches 7 bases. The CDR3 consists of 14 residues. V shed 5 bases and J 1 base; nucleotides not matched to a gene: 3. Germline CDR1 reads SGHAT; CDR2 reads FQNNGV. The CDR3 loop is CASSATGGTDTQYF. CDR3 nucleotides: TGTGCCAGCAGCGCCACAGGGGGCACAGATACGCAGTATTTT. Combining the CDR3 with reference TRBV11-2 and TRBJ2-3 gives the whole variable domain EAGVAQSPRYKIIEKRQSVAFWCNPISGHATLYWYQQILGQGPKLLIQFQNNGVVDDSQLPKDRFSAERLKGVDSTLKIQPAKLEDSAVYLCASSATGGTDTQYFGPGTRLTVL.

V usage is TRBV2 and J usage is TRBJ1-1, with TRBD1 identical over 10 bases. This CDR3 has 15 amino acids. Germline V gives CDR1 SNHLY, CDR2 FYNNEI. With 6 bases clipped from V and 2 bases from J, the junction kept 6 bases outside the gene matches. The CDR3 loop is CASRIRTGGNTEAFF. The CDR3 nucleotides are TGTGCCAGCAGGATACGGACAGGGGGTAACACTGAAGCTTTCTTT.

CDR3 protein: CASSPLSETQYF. The DNA of the CDR3 is TGTGCCAGCAGCCCCTTATCAGAGACCCAGTACTTC. The V gene is TRBV2, the J gene TRBJ2-5; D not resolved. Trimming shortened V by 6 bases and J by 4 bases, and 9 bases separated the two germline ends. CDR3 size: 12 residues. Germline V gives CDR1 SNHLY, CDR2 FYNNEI.

The rearrangement links TRBV27 to TRBJ1-2, with no clear D. Deletions cut 2 bases from V and 4 bases from J, with 11 bases between. This CDR3 comprises 14 residues. Germline V gene data show CDR1 as MNHEY and CDR2 as SMNVEV (reference sequence). The CDR3 sequence: CASSLQDNGYGYTF. DNA of the CDR3: TGTGCCAGCAGTTTACAGGATAACGGCTATGGCTACACCTTC.